This passage covers 29 T cell receptor beta chains from one sample sequenced in a study of T cells in Graves' hyperthyroidism and ophthalmopathy. Researchers amplified the TCR beta CDR3 regions from RNA transcripts. TCR CDR3 underwent first-round RT-PCR with the HTBI primer set. TCRdb re-derived calls from the multiplex PCR reads in MiXCR, one entry per CDR3 protein. The sample holds under 400,000 distinct CDR3 sequences, 20% to 25% seen once. Sequenced: blood. Receptors originate from a woman in her fifties or sixties with Graves' hyperthyroidism.

This clonotype was detected ten times or more. The rearrangement joins TRBV11-2 to TRBJ2-1, with 7 bases identical to TRBD1. In germline, CDR1 is SGHAT, CDR2 FQNNGV. This CDR3 is built from 13 residues. After removal of 5 bases from V and 9 bases from J, the junction contained 7 bases not matched to a gene. CDR3 bases: TGTGCCAGCAGCACCTTACAGGGGACTGAGCAGTTCTTC. Protein: CASSTLQGTEQFF.

The sample holds many counts of this clonotype. This rearrangement joins TRBV19 to TRBJ2-7; D not certain. The length of the CDR3 is 12 residues. With 5 bases removed from V and 2 bases from J, the gap between germline ends came to 7 bases. Germline loops: CDR1 LNHDA, CDR2 SQIVND (reference sequence). The CDR3 protein is CASSGFTYEQYF. CDR3 in DNA: TGTGCCAGTAGTGGGTTTACCTACGAGCAGTACTTC.

This clonotype appeared many times. The chain couples TRBV7-2 to TRBJ2-3; D gene unclear. Trimming cost V 2 bases and J 2 bases, with 8 bases left between them. The CDR3 length is 14 residues. The germline gives CDR1 SGHTA, CDR2 FQGNSA. The DNA of the CDR3 is TGTGCCAGCAGCTTAAGGCAGGTCACAGATACGCAGTATTTT. This translates into CASSLRQVTDTQYF.

This clonotype was found many times. This rearrangement joins TRBV27 to TRBJ2-7; a weak D match, TRBD1 (5 bases). CDR1 MNHEY and CDR2 SMNVEV come from the germline V gene (reference sequence). The CDR3 covers 11 residues. V lost 6 bases and J 6 bases, leaving 9 bases between the germline ends. Here the CDR3 DNA reads TGTGCCAGCAGCCAAGGGGTCGAGCAGTACTTC. Its protein is CASSQGVEQYF.

This clonotype was seen a few times. The V and J genes are TRBV6-2 or TRBV6-3 and TRBJ1-4; D remains unclear. This CDR3 has 14 amino acids. CDR1 is MNHEY and CDR2 is SVGEGT in the germline V gene. V was trimmed by 2 bases and J by 4 bases, leaving 8 bases between them. DNA of the CDR3: TGTGCCAGCAGTTACGGGCAGCTTAATGAAAAACTGTTTTTT. Its translation is CASSYGQLNEKLFF.

The CDR3 loop is CASSEGGYQETQYF. The CDR3 DNA reads as TGCGCCAGCAGTGAAGGGGGGTACCAAGAGACCCAGTACTTC. The chain couples TRBV5-1 to TRBJ2-5; either TRBD1 or TRBD2 may supply D (6 bases each). This CDR3 has 14 residues. Trimming shortened V by 5 bases and J by 0 bases, and 11 bases separated the two germline ends. Germline CDR1 is SGHRS and CDR2 is YFSETQ. Full variable domain (outside the CDR3, taken from reference TRBV5-1 and TRBJ2-5): KAGVTQTPRYLIKTRGQQVTLSCSPISGHRSVSWYQQTPGQGLQFLFEYFSETQRNKGNFPGRFSGRQFSNSRSEMNVSTLELGDSALYLCASSEGGYQETQYFGPGTRLLVL.

This chain uses TRBV27 with TRBJ2-1; TRBD2 matches at 8 bases. Germline V gene sequence: CDR1 MNHEY, CDR2 SMNVEV (reference sequence). The CDR3 length is 15 residues. After removal of 5 bases from V and 2 bases from J, the junction contained 5 bases not matched to a gene. DNA for the CDR3: TGTGCCAGCAGTACGAGCGGGAGCACCTACAATGAGCAGTTCTTC. Residues: CASSTSGSTYNEQFF.

This clonotype was observed many times. DNA of the CDR3: TGCGCCAGCAGTTACAGGGAAGACAGGGGCTACACCTTC. This gives the protein CASSYREDRGYTF. This chain connects TRBV5-1 to TRBJ1-2; weak D call: TRBD1 (6 bases). Trimming stripped 5 bases from V and 8 bases from J, with 16 bases between. Per the germline V gene, CDR1 is SGHRS and CDR2 is YFSETQ. The CDR3 sequence is 13 residues long. The full variable domain, its missing parts supplied by reference TRBV5-1 and TRBJ1-2, is KAGVTQTPRYLIKTRGQQVTLSCSPISGHRSVSWYQQTPGQGLQFLFEYFSETQRNKGNFPGRFSGRQFSNSRSEMNVSTLELGDSALYLCASSYREDRGYTFGSGTRLTVV.

There are many counts of this clonotype. The chain carries TRBV6-1 and TRBJ1-2; 7 bases are a match to TRBD1. Germline V gene sequence: CDR1 MNHNS, CDR2 SASEGT. With V trimmed by 7 bases and J by 3 bases, 2 bases remained unmatched. The CDR3 extends over 12 amino acids. CDR3 in amino acids: CASNTGDYGYTF. In nucleotides, the CDR3 is TGTGCCAGCAACACAGGGGACTATGGCTACACCTTC.

J is TRBJ1-3 and V is TRBV3-1; D remains ambiguous. The V gene lost 2 bases and the J gene lost 0 bases, with 8 bases spanning the gap. The CDR3 totals 15 residues. CDR1 LGHDT and CDR2 YNNKEL come from the germline V gene (reference sequence). CDR3 amino acids: CASSQNWASGNTIYF. In nucleotides, the CDR3 is TGTGCCAGCAGCCAAAACTGGGCCTCTGGAAACACCATATATTTT.

This clonotype was seen at least ten times. The chain has TRBV20-1 and TRBJ2-1, with TRBD2 matching over 10 bases. Germline CDR1 DFQATT, CDR2 SNEGSKA (reference sequence). Germline trimming cut 4 bases from V and 0 bases from J; bases unmatched to any gene: 6. CDR3 length: 16 amino acids. The CDR3 nucleotides are TGCAGTGCTACGTCTAGCGGGGGAGTCTCCTACAATGAGCAGTTCTTC. It specifies CSATSSGGVSYNEQFF.

This clonotype turned up a few times. This sequence joins TRBV5-8 and TRBJ1-4; 7 bases align to TRBD1. The J segment lost 4 bases and the V segment lost 2 bases, leaving 5 bases of the junction unmatched. The CDR3 contains 15 residues. In germline, CDR1 is SGHTS, CDR2 YDEGEE. CDR3 region: CASSFSGQINEKLFF. The CDR3 nucleotides read TGTGCCAGCAGCTTCTCGGGACAGATTAATGAAAAACTGTTTTTT.

This clonotype came up many times. The chain has TRBV2 and TRBJ2-1; D gene unclear. The CDR3 runs 13 residues. Germline values: CDR1 SNHLY, CDR2 FYNNEI. The V end was cut by 2 bases, the J end by 12 bases, with 14 bases between. CDR3 sequence reads: CASSESRLVGQFF. DNA of the CDR3: TGTGCCAGCAGTGAAAGTCGCCTGGTAGGGCAGTTCTTC. Drawing the rest from reference TRBV2 and TRBJ2-1, the complete variable domain is EPEVTQTPSHQVTQMGQEVILRCVPISNHLYFYWYRQILGQKVEFLVSFYNNEISEKSEIFDDQFSVERPDGSNFTLKIRSTKLEDSAMYFCASSESRLVGQFFGPGTRLTVL.

This clonotype was picked up many times. Here the CDR3 DNA reads TGCAGTGCCTCGACTGGGGCCAACGTCCTGACTTTC. The encoded protein is CSASTGANVLTF. This chain joins TRBV20-1 and TRBJ2-6; D is uncertain. V was pared by 6 bases and J by 2 bases, with 5 bases between. The CDR3 is 12 residues long. Germline CDR1 is DFQATT and CDR2 is SNEGSKA (reference sequence).

This clonotype was recorded a few times. In DNA, the CDR3 is TGTGCCAGCAGTTCCACTGGGCCCGGGACAGTCTCCTATAATTCACCCCTCCACTTT. Translating it yields CASSSTGPGTVSYNSPLHF. This rearrangement joins TRBV6-1 to TRBJ1-6, with 7 bases aligning to TRBD1. V trimming: 5 bases; J trimming: 0 bases; junction bases outside the gene matches: 13. Germline values: CDR1 MNHNS, CDR2 SASEGT. The CDR3 has 19 amino acids.

The table lists this clonotype with a few counts. This chain uses TRBV29-1 with TRBJ2-1; 10 bases are a match to TRBD1. Germline CDR1 and CDR2: SQVTM and ANQGSEA. Trimming took 1 base from V and 3 from J; bases not matched to a gene: 9. The CDR3 consists of 17 residues. CDR3 residues: CSVEVLLGTGDYNEQFF. Written as DNA, the CDR3 is TGCAGCGTTGAAGTTCTCCTCGGGACAGGGGACTACAATGAGCAGTTCTTC.

The chain couples TRBV24-1 to TRBJ2-1; 7 nucleotides agree with TRBD1. Germline assignment: CDR1 KGHDR and CDR2 SFDVKD. The CDR3 consists of 15 residues. V trimming: 0 bases; J trimming: 4 bases; junction bases outside the gene matches: 2. CDR3 nucleotide sequence: TGTGCCACCAGTGATTTGGGGACAGATTACAATGAGCAGTTCTTC. Its protein product is CATSDLGTDYNEQFF.

In its sample, this clonotype was seen many times. The chain uses TRBV2 and TRBJ2-2; 11 bases map to TRBD2. The V and J ends lost 2 bases and 7 bases, in that order; junction bases with no gene match: 12. The CDR3 loop spans 18 amino acids. Germline lookup yields CDR1 SNHLY and CDR2 FYNNEI. The CDR3 spells CASSERETSGAFRGELFF. The CDR3 DNA follows: TGTGCCAGCAGTGAAAGGGAGACTAGCGGGGCCTTTCGCGGGGAGCTGTTTTTT.

CDR3 sequence: CASSQGNTGGAKAYEQYF. The DNA for the CDR3 is TGTGCCAGCAGCCAAGGCAACACAGGGGGCGCCAAGGCTTACGAGCAGTACTTC. V usage is TRBV3-1 and J usage is TRBJ2-7; 9 positions agree with TRBD1. CDR1 is LGHDT, CDR2 YNNKEL, per germline (reference sequence). This CDR3 is built from 18 residues. J lost 4 bases, V lost 1 base, and 14 bases had no gene match.

This clonotype was recorded at least ten times. In nucleotides, the CDR3 is TGTGCCAGCAGCTCCTCAGGGACAGGGGATTTCAATGAGCAGTTCTTC. Amino acid sequence: CASSSSGTGDFNEQFF. The rearrangement joins TRBV27 to TRBJ2-1, with 10 bases lining up with TRBD1. Germline CDR1 reads MNHEY; CDR2 reads SMNVEV (reference sequence). This CDR3 spans 16 amino acids. With 6 bases clipped from V and 6 bases from J, the junction kept 11 bases outside the gene matches.

V and J are TRBV5-1 and TRBJ1-4; D unclear. The CDR3 totals 15 residues. The ends were cut back, 0 bases at V and 1 base at J, with 7 bases in the middle. Germline values: CDR1 SGHRS, CDR2 YFSETQ. CDR3 region: CASSLVSLTNEKLFF. The CDR3 region has the DNA TGCGCCAGCAGCTTGGTGTCACTAACTAATGAAAAACTGTTTTTT.

This clonotype was detected only a few times. Possible read error: a much larger clone is one base away. The CDR3 sequence: CASRVGRANTGELFF. CDR3 nucleotides: TGTGCCAGCAGGGTGGGCAGGGCGAACACCGGGGAGCTGTTTTTT. This chain connects TRBV6-2 or TRBV6-3 to TRBJ2-2; TRBD1 is a possible D gene (5 bases). The CDR3 has 15 residues. The germline V gene encodes CDR1 MNHEY and CDR2 SVGEGT. Trimming took 6 bases from V and 0 from J, leaving 11 bases between them.

This clonotype has a count of ten or more. The CDR3 loop reads CASSLGQGRPYEQYF. CDR3 DNA sequence: TGTGCCAGCAGCCTCGGACAGGGGAGGCCCTACGAGCAGTACTTC. The V gene is TRBV6-5, the J gene TRBJ2-7; 9 bases fit TRBD1. J was trimmed by 2 bases and V by 6 bases; bases with no gene match: 8. Germline assignment: CDR1 MNHEY and CDR2 SVGAGI. CDR3 length: 15 residues.

Turning to this clonotype: Possible read error: a much larger clone is one base away. This rearrangement joins TRBV6-1 to TRBJ1-1; 9 nucleotides agree with TRBD1. CDR3 length: 20 amino acids. Germline V lookup: CDR1 MNHNS, CDR2 SASEGT. The CDR3 sequence is CAGSDRDRVGWDPQDTEAFF. DNA for the CDR3: TGTGCCGGCAGTGACCGGGACAGGGTCGGTTGGGACCCCCAGGACACTGAAGCTTTCTTT.

This clonotype has at least ten counts. V usage is TRBV6-1 and J usage is TRBJ2-7, with 11 bases lining up with TRBD1. Germline CDR1 and CDR2: MNHNS and SASEGT. CDR3 size: 15 residues. V lost 6 bases, J lost 1 base, and 5 bases stayed unmatched. CDR3 nucleotide sequence: TGTGCCAGCAGGAAAGGGACAGGGGGGTCCTACGAGCAGTACTTC. The encoded protein is CASRKGTGGSYEQYF.

In its sample, this clonotype was seen a few times. J is TRBJ2-5 and V is TRBV3-1; 8 positions match TRBD1. The ends lost 4 bases at V and 1 base at J; junction bases unmatched: 8. CDR3 length: 16 residues. CDR1 is LGHDT and CDR2 is YNNKEL in the germline V gene (reference sequence). CDR3 sequence: CASSPGWGQAQETQYF. The CDR3 nucleotides are TGTGCCAGCAGCCCAGGTTGGGGACAGGCCCAAGAGACCCAGTACTTC.

V and J are TRBV29-1 and TRBJ2-5; D is perhaps TRBD2 (5 bases). Trimming cost V 7 bases and J 5 bases, with 17 bases left between them. Germline loops: CDR1 SQVTM, CDR2 ANQGSEA. This CDR3 region has 13 residues. In DNA, the CDR3 is TGCAGCGCCGACCTGGTGGGCGGGGAGACCCAGTACTTC. Protein: CSADLVGGETQYF.

This clonotype was seen a few times. This chain links TRBV11-3 with TRBJ2-3, with 12 nucleotides matching TRBD2. With 4 bases clipped from V and 6 bases from J, the junction kept 8 bases outside the gene matches. This CDR3 region has 16 residues. The germline CDR1 and CDR2 sequences are SGHNT and YENEEA. CDR3: CASSSSGGGQKDTQYF. CDR3 nucleotide sequence: TGTGCCAGCAGCTCTAGCGGGGGGGGCCAAAAGGATACGCAGTATTTT. Variable domain in full (rest from reference TRBV11-3 and TRBJ2-3): EAGVVQSPRYKIIEKKQPVAFWCNPISGHNTLYWYLQNLGQGPELLIRYENEEAVDDSQLPKDRFSAERLKGVDSTLKIQPAELGDSAVYLCASSSSGGGQKDTQYFGPGTRLTVL.

The chain couples TRBV5-1 to TRBJ1-2; TRBD1 aligns across 7 bases. With V trimmed by 4 bases and J by 4 bases, 16 bases remained unmatched. The CDR3 is made up of 17 amino acids. Germline-derived CDR1 and CDR2 are SGHRS and YFSETQ. In nucleotides, the CDR3 is TGCGCCAGCAGCCCGTTTCCGGGACAGTCGACATTCTATGGCTACACCTTC. Translated, it gives CASSPFPGQSTFYGYTF.